Listed below are T cell receptor beta chains from one sample, sequenced in a study of vaccination effects on CD4 cells after COVID-19. These TCRs' antigens remain unknown. TCRdb keeps only in-frame clones here, not all; method: immunoSEQ multiplex PCR. The table lists approximately 70,000 clones, over 65% of them singletons. Sequencing was performed on CD4+ T cells from PBMCs cultured with HIV peptides, taken before COVID-19 vaccination. These TCRs come from a human donor who had a prior SARS-CoV-2 infection. The CDR3 runs from the conserved cysteine through the conserved F or W. The D gene is left open where the match is weak. Where a row states a size, it is once, few, many or the class of an expanded clone; other rows omit it.

v_call: TRBV18; d_call: .; j_call: TRBJ2-1; clone_size: .; cdr3_nt: TGTGCCAGCTCACCTATCCTGAGTGAGCAGTTCTTC; cdr3_aa: CASSPILSEQFF
v_call: TRBV6-6; d_call: TRBD2; j_call: TRBJ2-3; clone_size: .; cdr3_nt: TGTGCCAGCAGTCCGAAAGTAGGTCTTCGGGAGGGCCCCGGTAGGACAGATACGCAGTATTTT; cdr3_aa: CASSPKVGLREGPGRTDTQYF
v_call: TRBV9; d_call: .; j_call: TRBJ1-1; clone_size: once; cdr3_nt: TGTGCCAGCAGCGGCACAGGCGCTAACACTGAAGCTTTCTTT; cdr3_aa: CASSGTGANTEAFF
v_call: TRBV3-1/TRBV3-2; d_call: .; j_call: TRBJ1-3; clone_size: .; cdr3_nt: TGTGCCAGCAGCCCAGCAGGGGCTGGCTCTGGAAACACCATATATTTT; cdr3_aa: CASSPAGAGSGNTIYF
v_call: TRBV27; d_call: TRBD1; j_call: TRBJ2-2; clone_size: once; cdr3_nt: TGTGCCAGCAACCACAGGGGGCCCAACCAGATAAAGAACACCGGGGAGCTGTTTTTT; cdr3_aa: CASNHRGPNQIKNTGELFF
v_call: TRBV6-5; d_call: .; j_call: TRBJ1-1; clone_size: .; cdr3_nt: TGTGCCAGTAAGGGGTGGCGGGAGAACACTGAAGCTTTCTTT; cdr3_aa: CASKGWRENTEAFF
v_call: TRBV29-1; d_call: TRBD2; j_call: TRBJ2-5; clone_size: .; cdr3_nt: TGCAGCGTTGATGGACTAGCGGATCAAGAGACCCAGTACTTC; cdr3_aa: CSVDGLADQETQYF
v_call: TRBV5-4; d_call: .; j_call: TRBJ2-2; clone_size: .; cdr3_nt: TGTGCCAGCAGCTCGGAAGTCGCGAACACCGGGGAGCTGTTTTTT; cdr3_aa: CASSSEVANTGELFF
v_call: TRBV6-5; d_call: TRBD1; j_call: TRBJ1-3; clone_size: .; cdr3_nt: TGTGCCAGCACCAGGACAGGCCCGGGCGACACCATATATTTT; cdr3_aa: CASTRTGPGDTIYF
v_call: TRBV10-3; d_call: TRBD1; j_call: TRBJ2-7; clone_size: .; cdr3_nt: TGTGCCATCAGGACCCGACAGGGGTACGAGCAGTACTTC; cdr3_aa: CAIRTRQGYEQYF
v_call: TRBV5-8; d_call: .; j_call: TRBJ2-5; clone_size: once; cdr3_nt: TGTGCCAGCAGCTTGGAGTCGGCGCGGGCCCAGTACTTC; cdr3_aa: CASSLESARAQYF
v_call: TRBV13; d_call: TRBD2; j_call: TRBJ2-1; clone_size: .; cdr3_nt: TGTGCCAGCAGGACTAGCGGGAGAAGGAATGAGCAGTTCTTC; cdr3_aa: CASRTSGRRNEQFF
v_call: TRBV6-5; d_call: .; j_call: TRBJ2-5; clone_size: .; cdr3_nt: TGTGCCAGCAGCCGCCTTGGGGAGACCCAGTACTTC; cdr3_aa: CASSRLGETQYF
v_call: TRBV5-4; d_call: .; j_call: TRBJ2-7; clone_size: .; cdr3_nt: TGTGCCAGCGGACGAGTGGGGGCCTACGAGCAGTACTTC; cdr3_aa: CASGRVGAYEQYF
v_call: TRBV7-2; d_call: .; j_call: TRBJ2-1; clone_size: .; cdr3_nt: TGTGCCAGCAGCCGTACGGGGAACGGTGAGCAGTTCTTC; cdr3_aa: CASSRTGNGEQFF
v_call: TRBV5-1; d_call: .; j_call: TRBJ2-7; clone_size: few; cdr3_nt: TGCGCCAGCAGCCAAGAACCAAATCAGTCCTACGAGCAGTACTTC; cdr3_aa: CASSQEPNQSYEQYF
v_call: TRBV12-5; d_call: TRBD1; j_call: TRBJ2-3; clone_size: .; cdr3_nt: TGTGCTAGTGCCAGGGACAGGGGATGGGATACGCAGTATTTT; cdr3_aa: CASARDRGWDTQYF
v_call: TRBV27; d_call: TRBD2; j_call: TRBJ2-5; clone_size: .; cdr3_nt: TGTGCCAGCAGCCAAGGACTAGCGGGAGTAGAGACCCAGTACTTC; cdr3_aa: CASSQGLAGVETQYF
v_call: TRBV6-1; d_call: .; j_call: TRBJ1-6; clone_size: .; cdr3_nt: TGTGCCAGCAGTGAAGCGTTAGGGGTCTCCTATAATTCACCCCTCCACTTT; cdr3_aa: CASSEALGVSYNSPLHF
v_call: TRBV18; d_call: TRBD1; j_call: TRBJ2-7; clone_size: few; cdr3_nt: TGTGCCAGCTCACCACGGGACAGGGGCCACGAGCAGTACTTC; cdr3_aa: CASSPRDRGHEQYF
v_call: TRBV4-1; d_call: .; j_call: TRBJ2-5; clone_size: .; cdr3_nt: TGCGCCAGCAGCCAAGGGAGGAGGGGCGCGGGAGAGACCCAGTACTTC; cdr3_aa: CASSQGRRGAGETQYF
v_call: TRBV20-1; d_call: TRBD1; j_call: TRBJ1-1; clone_size: .; cdr3_nt: TGCAGTGCTAGTCGACAGGGGGCTACTGAAGCTTTCTTT; cdr3_aa: CSASRQGATEAFF
v_call: TRBV2; d_call: TRBD2; j_call: TRBJ2-5; clone_size: .; cdr3_nt: TGTGCCAGCAATCCCCCTAGCGGGGCGGAAGAGACCCAGTACTTC; cdr3_aa: CASNPPSGAEETQYF
v_call: TRBV7-2; d_call: .; j_call: TRBJ1-2; clone_size: .; cdr3_nt: TGTGCCAGCAGCTTTGAGGGCAGAAACTATGGCTACACCTTC; cdr3_aa: CASSFEGRNYGYTF
v_call: TRBV11-2; d_call: TRBD2; j_call: TRBJ2-3; clone_size: .; cdr3_nt: TGTGCCAGCAGCTTAGCCCGGGGGGGTAGCGGGGTTAGCACAGATACGCAGTATTTT; cdr3_aa: CASSLARGGSGVSTDTQYF
v_call: TRBV29-1; d_call: TRBD2; j_call: TRBJ2-3; clone_size: .; cdr3_nt: TGCAGCGGTGTGCCCCCCGGGGGGTTTACAGATACGCAGTATTTT; cdr3_aa: CSGVPPGGFTDTQYF
v_call: TRBV11-3; d_call: .; j_call: TRBJ1-2; clone_size: few; cdr3_nt: TGTGCCAGCAGCTTATTGAACTATGGCTACACCTTC; cdr3_aa: CASSLLNYGYTF